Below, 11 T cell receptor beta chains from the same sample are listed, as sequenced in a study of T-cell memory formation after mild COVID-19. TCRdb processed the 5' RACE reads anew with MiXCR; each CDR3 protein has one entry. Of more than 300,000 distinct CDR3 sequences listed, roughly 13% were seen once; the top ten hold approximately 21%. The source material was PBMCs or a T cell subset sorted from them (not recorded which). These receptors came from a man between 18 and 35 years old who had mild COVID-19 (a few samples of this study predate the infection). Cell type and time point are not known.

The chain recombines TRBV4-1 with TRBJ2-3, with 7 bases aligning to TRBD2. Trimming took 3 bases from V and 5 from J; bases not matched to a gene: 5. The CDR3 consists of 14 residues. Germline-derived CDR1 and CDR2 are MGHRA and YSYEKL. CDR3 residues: CASSQGGLGDTQYF. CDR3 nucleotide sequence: TGCGCCAGCAGCCAGGGGGGGTTGGGAGATACGCAGTATTTT.

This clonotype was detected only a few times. As DNA, the CDR3 is TGTGCCAGCAGCTCCCGGACAGGGGGCGCGGGTTCACCCCTCCACTTT. It specifies CASSSRTGGAGSPLHF. J is TRBJ1-6 and V is TRBV7-9; 11 nucleotides align to TRBD1. CDR1 SEHNR and CDR2 FQNEAQ come from the germline V gene (reference sequence). V was pared by 4 bases and J by 9 bases, with 8 bases of the junction left unmatched. The CDR3 has 16 amino acids.

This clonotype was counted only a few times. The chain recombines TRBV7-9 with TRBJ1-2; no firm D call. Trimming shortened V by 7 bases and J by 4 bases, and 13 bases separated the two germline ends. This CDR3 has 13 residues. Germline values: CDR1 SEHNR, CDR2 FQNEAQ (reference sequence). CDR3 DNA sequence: TGTGCCAGCACCGAAATCTGGGGCTATGGCTACACCTTC. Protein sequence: CASTEIWGYGYTF. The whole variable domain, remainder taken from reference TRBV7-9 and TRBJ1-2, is DTGVSQNPRHKITKRGQNVTFRCDPISEHNRLYWYRQTLGQGPEFLTYFQNEAQLEKSRLLSDRFSAERPKGSFSTLEIQRTEQGDSAMYLCASTEIWGYGYTFGSGTRLTVV.

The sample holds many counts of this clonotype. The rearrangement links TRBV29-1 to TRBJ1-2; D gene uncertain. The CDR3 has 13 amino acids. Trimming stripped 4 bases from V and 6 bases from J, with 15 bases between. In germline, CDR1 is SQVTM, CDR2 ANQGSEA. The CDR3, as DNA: TGCAGCGTTGGTGAAGGCGCCGGTGATGGCTACACCTTC. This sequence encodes CSVGEGAGDGYTF.

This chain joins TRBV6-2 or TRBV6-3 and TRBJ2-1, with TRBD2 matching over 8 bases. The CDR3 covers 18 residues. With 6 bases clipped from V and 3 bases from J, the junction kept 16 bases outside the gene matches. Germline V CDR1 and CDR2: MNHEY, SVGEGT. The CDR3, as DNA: TGTGCCAGCAGAGCCTCCCGGGGGGTAGCGGGGCTCTACAATGAGCAGTTCTTC. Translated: CASRASRGVAGLYNEQFF.

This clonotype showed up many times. For the CDR3, the DNA is TGCGCCAGCAGCCAAGGAGTAGCGGGGGGGAGACTCCAAGAGACCCAGTACTTC. This translates into CASSQGVAGGRLQETQYF. V gene TRBV4-1 combines with J gene TRBJ2-5, with TRBD2 identical over 11 bases. Trimming cost V 1 base and J 1 base; bases outside gene matches: 8. CDR1 MGHRA and CDR2 YSYEKL come from the germline V gene. This CDR3 comprises 18 residues.

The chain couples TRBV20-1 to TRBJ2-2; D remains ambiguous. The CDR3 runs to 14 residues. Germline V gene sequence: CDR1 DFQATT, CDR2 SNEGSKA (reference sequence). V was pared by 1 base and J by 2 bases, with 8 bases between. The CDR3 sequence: CSARGRSNTGELFF. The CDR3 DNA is TGCAGTGCTAGAGGCCGGTCAAACACCGGGGAGCTGTTTTTT.

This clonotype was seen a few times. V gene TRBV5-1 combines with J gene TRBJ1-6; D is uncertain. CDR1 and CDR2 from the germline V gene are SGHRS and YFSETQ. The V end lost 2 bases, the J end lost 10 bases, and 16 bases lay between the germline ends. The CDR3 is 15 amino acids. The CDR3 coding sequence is TGCGCCAGCAGCTTCCGCGGGGTAAACGACTCACCCCTCCACTTT. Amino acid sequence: CASSFRGVNDSPLHF.

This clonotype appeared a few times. CDR3 nucleotides: TGCGCCAGCAGCCCGGGACGTTGGCTGCGGCTGAACACTGAAGCTTTCTTT. Its protein is CASSPGRWLRLNTEAFF. This chain links TRBV4-1 with TRBJ1-1; D might be TRBD1 (5 bases). Germline CDR1 and CDR2: MGHRA and YSYEKL. The V gene lost 4 bases and the J gene lost 0 bases, with 18 bases spanning the gap. The CDR3 consists of 17 residues.

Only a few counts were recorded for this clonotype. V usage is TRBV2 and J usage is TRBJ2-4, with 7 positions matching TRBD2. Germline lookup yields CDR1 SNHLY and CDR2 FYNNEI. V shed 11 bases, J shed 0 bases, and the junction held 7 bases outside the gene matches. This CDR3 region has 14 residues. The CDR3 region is CAGAGGLAKNIQYF. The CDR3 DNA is TGTGCCGGAGCCGGGGGGTTAGCCAAAAACATTCAGTACTTC.

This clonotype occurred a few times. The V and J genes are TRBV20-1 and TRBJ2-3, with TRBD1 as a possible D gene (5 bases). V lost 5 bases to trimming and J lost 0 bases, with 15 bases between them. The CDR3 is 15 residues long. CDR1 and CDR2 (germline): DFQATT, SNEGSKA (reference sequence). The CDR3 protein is CSAPGPQASTDTQYF. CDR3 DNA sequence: TGCAGTGCTCCCGGCCCACAGGCTAGCACAGATACGCAGTATTTT.